Listed below are T cell receptor beta chains from one sample, sequenced in a study of regulatory T cells in long-lasting Graves disease. From the multiplex PCR reads, TCRdb called clonotypes with MiXCR, one entry per CDR3 protein. The table includes 500,000 or so distinct CDR3 sequences, around 13% detected once. The sample was also reused in another study, on T cells in Graves' hyperthyroidism and ophthalmopathy.

Here the sequenced sample was peripheral blood mononuclear cells (PBMCs), taken at new diagnosis, from a patient treated with antithyroid drugs. All receptors come from a woman in her fifties or sixties with Graves disease. CDR3s include the opening cysteine and the closing phenylalanine or tryptophan. Fields, in order: V gene, clone size, D gene, J gene, CDR3 DNA, CDR3 protein. D genes are given only for firm matches. The size of a clone is reported for some rows only, either as once, few or many, or as a class for expanded clones.

>TRBV13|.|.|TRBJ2-1
TGTGCCAGCAGTCGGCTAGCTGTCCAGAACAATGAGCAGTTCTTC
CASSRLAVQNNEQFF
>TRBV12-3/TRBV12-4|many|.|TRBJ1-1
TGTGCCAGCAGTCAACAGAACATGAACACTGAAGCTTTCTTT
CASSQQNMNTEAFF
>TRBV10-3|.|.|TRBJ1-4
TGTGCCATCAGGCAGGGAACTGAAAAACTGTTTTTT
CAIRQGTEKLFF
>TRBV5-1|many|.|TRBJ2-7
TGCGCCAGCAGCGAAATTACAGGGTCGCTCTCCTACGAGCAGTACTTC
CASSEITGSLSYEQYF
>TRBV12-3/TRBV12-4|many|.|TRBJ1-2
TGTGCCAGCAGTTTAGTGTACGGCTACACCTTC
CASSLVYGYTF
>TRBV28|few|.|TRBJ1-5
TGTGCCAGCAGGATAGCAGACAGAAATCAGCCCCAGCATTTT
CASRIADRNQPQHF
>TRBV5-1|few|.|TRBJ2-1
TGCGCCAGCAGCTGGCCTAGCGAGGCCTACAATGAGCAGTTCTTC
CASSWPSEAYNEQFF
>TRBV24-1|few|.|TRBJ1-5
TGTGCCACCAACCCGGGAAGGGGAAGTAATCAGCCCCAGCATTTT
CATNPGRGSNQPQHF
>TRBV2|many|.|TRBJ2-3
TGTGCCAGCAGTGAGCAAGGGGGGACCACAGATACGCAGTATTTT
CASSEQGGTTDTQYF
>TRBV4-2|.|TRBD2|TRBJ2-1
TGTGCCAGCAGCCAAGATCCCCTTAGCGGGAGAAATGAGCAGTTCTTC
CASSQDPLSGRNEQFF
>TRBV27|many|.|TRBJ2-2
TGTGCCAGCAGTTTGCTCGGACCGAACACCGGGGAGCTGTTTTTT
CASSLLGPNTGELFF
>TRBV5-6|.|.|TRBJ1-6
TGTGCCAGCAGCTGGACAGCAAATAATTCACCCCTCCACTTT
CASSWTANNSPLHF
>TRBV5-1|.|TRBD1|TRBJ1-5
TGCGCCAGCAGATGGTACAGGGGGCTGGCCTACAATCAGCCCCAGCATTTT
CASRWYRGLAYNQPQHF
>TRBV9|.|.|TRBJ1-5
TGTGCCAGCAGCGTATCCGGGGTGAGCAATCAGCCCCAGCATTTT
CASSVSGVSNQPQHF
>TRBV16|many|.|TRBJ2-3
TGTGCCAGCAGTCAATACGAGGGGCCCACAGATACGCAGTATTTT
CASSQYEGPTDTQYF
>TRBV19|few|.|TRBJ2-3
TGTGCCAGTAGTACAGGGGTCTCGGATACGCAGTATTTT
CASSTGVSDTQYF
>TRBV27|many|TRBD2|TRBJ2-1
TGTGCCAGCAGCTTAGGACTAGCGGATGAGCAGTTCTTC
CASSLGLADEQFF
>TRBV20-1|many|TRBD1|TRBJ1-1
TGCAGTGCTACTACGGACAGGGCAACTGAAGCTTTCTTT
CSATTDRATEAFF
>TRBV20-1|few|.|TRBJ2-1
TGCAGTGCTAGAGATTGGGGGAGCAATGAGCAGTTCTTC
CSARDWGSNEQFF
>TRBV6-2/TRBV6-3|many|TRBD2|TRBJ2-5
TGTGCCAGCAGCTTGGGAGGGAGATTTGAAGAGACCCAGTACTTC
CASSLGGRFEETQYF
>TRBV3-1|many|.|TRBJ2-2
TGTGCCAGCAGCCGAAGTCACCAACAGGGATATGGCGGGGAGCTGTTTTTT
CASSRSHQQGYGGELFF
>TRBV4-1|.|.|TRBJ2-7
TGCGCCAGCAGCCAAGGCGTCCAGGACTCCTACGAGCAGTACTTC
CASSQGVQDSYEQYF
>TRBV12-3/TRBV12-4|many|TRBD2|TRBJ2-1
TGTGCCAGCAGTATGACTAGCGGGAGGGCGTCTCTGTTTGAGCAGTTCTTC
CASSMTSGRASLFEQFF
>TRBV20-1|many|TRBD1|TRBJ2-5
TGCAGTGCTCGGGCACGGACAGGACAAGAGACCCAGTACTTC
CSARARTGQETQYF
>TRBV7-2|few|.|TRBJ2-4
TGTGCCAGCAGCTTAGTGGGCGGGGGCCCCTCCAAAAACATTCAGTACTTC
CASSLVGGGPSKNIQYF
>TRBV11-2|.|TRBD1|TRBJ1-2
TGTGCCAGCAGTAGAAGGACAGGGGACGGCTACACCTTC
CASSRRTGDGYTF
>TRBV2|many|.|TRBJ1-1
TGTGCCAGCGTAAATGGAGGGGGGCTAACTGAAGCTTTCTTT
CASVNGGGLTEAFF
>TRBV5-1|.|.|TRBJ2-6
TGCGCCAGCAGCCACCGGGGGGCCAACGTCCTGACTTTC
CASSHRGANVLTF
>TRBV7-9|few|TRBD2|TRBJ2-5
TGTGCCAGCAGCTTAGCGCCCCTAGCGGGAGGGGTGGAGACCCAGTACTTC
CASSLAPLAGGVETQYF
>TRBV5-1|many|.|TRBJ2-7
TGCGCCAGCAGCCCACCGGTCCCCTACGAGCAGTACTTC
CASSPPVPYEQYF
>TRBV6-1|.|TRBD1|TRBJ1-1
TGTGCCAGCAGTGCCTCAGGGGGCTGGGAAGCTTTCTTT
CASSASGGWEAFF
>TRBV13|many|TRBD2|TRBJ2-1
TGTGCCAGCAGCTTACCAGGACTAGCCTACAATGAGCAGTTCTTC
CASSLPGLAYNEQFF
>TRBV20-1|many|.|TRBJ1-4
TGCAGTGCTGATACAGGGAGGGAAAATGAAAAACTGTTTTTT
CSADTGRENEKLFF
>TRBV3-1|.|TRBD2|TRBJ2-2
TGTGCCAGCAGCCAAGAGGCTAGCGGGAGGGCCGGCGGCACCGGGGAGCTGTTTTTT
CASSQEASGRAGGTGELFF
>TRBV20-1|.|TRBD1|TRBJ1-4
TGCAGTGCCCAAGACAGGGCCACTAATGAAAAACTGTTTTTT
CSAQDRATNEKLFF
>TRBV7-2|few|.|TRBJ1-3
TGTGCCAGCAGCTTACCCTCCTTGGGAAGGGGACACGGAAACACCATATATTTT
CASSLPSLGRGHGNTIYF
>TRBV28|many|.|TRBJ2-7
TGTGCCAGCGCCTCGGGGGGCAGCGAGCAGTACTTC
CASASGGSEQYF
>TRBV28|many|TRBD2|TRBJ2-1
TGTGCCAGCAGTCCAGAATTAGCGGGAGGGACCTACAATGAGCAGTTCTTC
CASSPELAGGTYNEQFF
>TRBV12-3/TRBV12-4|many|.|TRBJ2-2
TGTGCCAGCAGCTTCCCCGGGGAGCTGTTTTTT
CASSFPGELFF
>TRBV6-1|many|.|TRBJ1-2
TGTGCCAGCAGTCCCCGACCCCCAGGTGGCTACACCTTC
CASSPRPPGGYTF
>TRBV5-1|many|.|TRBJ1-1
TGCGCCAGCAGTCCTGCAGGGCAAAACACTGAAGCTTTCTTT
CASSPAGQNTEAFF
>TRBV15|.|.|TRBJ2-7
TGTGCCACCAGCAGAGATCATACGCCCCTCTACGAGCAGTACTTC
CATSRDHTPLYEQYF
>TRBV7-8|many|.|TRBJ1-1
TGTGCCAGCAGACGTTACGACGGGGCGGTGAGCACTGAAGCTTTCTTT
CASRRYDGAVSTEAFF
>TRBV7-9|many|.|TRBJ2-1
TGTGCCAGCAGCTTAGCGGGCTCCTACAATGAGCAGTTCTTC
CASSLAGSYNEQFF
>TRBV19|.|TRBD2|TRBJ2-1
TGTGCCAGTAGTAGAACGGGAGGGCCTGCTGAGCAGTTCTTC
CASSRTGGPAEQFF